The clone carrying this T cell receptor (beta chain) was seen only a few times. Its matching antigen is unknown. The data were produced by immunoSEQ multiplex PCR, yet TCRdb's version contains in-frame clones alone and is incomplete. The sample yields approximately 4,600 clones, about 76% seen once. The CDR3 spans 13 residues. In germline, CDR1 is SGHDT, CDR2 YYEEEE. V was shortened by 4 bases and J by 7 bases, with 12 bases between the two germline ends. These data are taken from a study of T cell clonotyping in hematopoietic cell transplantation. Study-level results: After transplant, recipient diversity fell while pathologically expanded clonotypes grew through day 180. At the given depth, recipient repertoires were over 95% de novo clonotypes.

Sample: peripheral blood mononuclear cells, taken 100 days after allogeneic stem cell transplant. The sequence was obtained from a female patient aged 45-65 years who had an allogeneic stem cell transplant from an unrelated donor, so the T cells may come from the graft donor. Some clones in this sample may be carry-over from other donors' samples. The V gene is TRBV5-6, the J gene TRBJ1-5; the D is unclear. The CDR3 DNA reads as TGTGCCAGCAGCCCCGGACGGGAGCAGCCCCAGCATTTT. It yields the protein CASSPGREQPQHF. Looking up the rest from reference TRBV5-6 and TRBJ1-5 gives the full variable domain: DAGVTQSPTHLIKTRGQQVTLRCSPKSGHDTVSWYQQALGQGPQFIFQYYEEEERQRGNFPDRFSGHQFPNYSSELNVNALLLGDSALYLCASSPGREQPQHFGDGTRLSIL.